Presented here are 3 T cell receptor beta chains from one specimen sequenced in a study of T cell repertoires in cytomegalovirus infection. Their antigen targets remain unknown. Each CDR3 protein gets one entry after TCRdb re-called the reads with MiXCR. The data contain approximately 500,000 distinct CDR3 sequences, 30% to 40% of them singletons. The sequencing used cultured PBMCs, collected from culture after CMV antigen stimulation. These receptors all come from a human donor in good health (CMV status not recorded). Some clones in this sample may be carry-over from other donors' samples.

Ten or more counts support this clonotype. The chain couples TRBV12-3 or TRBV12-4 to TRBJ1-1; D is unresolved. This CDR3 spans 15 amino acids. The V and J ends lost 7 bases and 0 bases respectively, with 15 bases between them. Here the CDR3 reads CASKRAMVVNTEAFF. CDR3 bases: TGTGCCAGCAAAAGGGCGATGGTTGTGAACACTGAAGCTTTCTTT.

This clonotype turned up a few times. The chain recombines TRBV4-3 with TRBJ1-3; no definite D call. The CDR3 is made up of 14 amino acids. Germline CDR1 reads LGHNA; CDR2 reads YSLEER. V was cut by 1 base and J by 3 bases, with 7 bases left in between. The CDR3 spells CASSQVGRGNTIYF. The CDR3 region has the DNA TGCGCCAGCAGCCAAGTAGGCCGTGGAAACACCATATATTTT.

This clonotype appeared a few times. CDR3 protein: CASSLFSGTIGELFF. The CDR3 bases are TGTGCCAGCAGCTTATTCAGCGGGACTATCGGGGAGCTGTTTTTT. The chain uses TRBV11-2 and TRBJ2-2; TRBD2 agrees at 7 bases. With 2 bases clipped from V and 7 bases from J, the junction kept 7 bases outside the gene matches. The CDR3 consists of 15 residues. Germline V gene data show CDR1 as SGHAT and CDR2 as FQNNGV. The whole variable domain, remainder taken from reference TRBV11-2 and TRBJ2-2, is EAGVAQSPRYKIIEKRQSVAFWCNPISGHATLYWYQQILGQGPKLLIQFQNNGVVDDSQLPKDRFSAERLKGVDSTLKIQPAKLEDSAVYLCASSLFSGTIGELFFGEGSRLTVL.